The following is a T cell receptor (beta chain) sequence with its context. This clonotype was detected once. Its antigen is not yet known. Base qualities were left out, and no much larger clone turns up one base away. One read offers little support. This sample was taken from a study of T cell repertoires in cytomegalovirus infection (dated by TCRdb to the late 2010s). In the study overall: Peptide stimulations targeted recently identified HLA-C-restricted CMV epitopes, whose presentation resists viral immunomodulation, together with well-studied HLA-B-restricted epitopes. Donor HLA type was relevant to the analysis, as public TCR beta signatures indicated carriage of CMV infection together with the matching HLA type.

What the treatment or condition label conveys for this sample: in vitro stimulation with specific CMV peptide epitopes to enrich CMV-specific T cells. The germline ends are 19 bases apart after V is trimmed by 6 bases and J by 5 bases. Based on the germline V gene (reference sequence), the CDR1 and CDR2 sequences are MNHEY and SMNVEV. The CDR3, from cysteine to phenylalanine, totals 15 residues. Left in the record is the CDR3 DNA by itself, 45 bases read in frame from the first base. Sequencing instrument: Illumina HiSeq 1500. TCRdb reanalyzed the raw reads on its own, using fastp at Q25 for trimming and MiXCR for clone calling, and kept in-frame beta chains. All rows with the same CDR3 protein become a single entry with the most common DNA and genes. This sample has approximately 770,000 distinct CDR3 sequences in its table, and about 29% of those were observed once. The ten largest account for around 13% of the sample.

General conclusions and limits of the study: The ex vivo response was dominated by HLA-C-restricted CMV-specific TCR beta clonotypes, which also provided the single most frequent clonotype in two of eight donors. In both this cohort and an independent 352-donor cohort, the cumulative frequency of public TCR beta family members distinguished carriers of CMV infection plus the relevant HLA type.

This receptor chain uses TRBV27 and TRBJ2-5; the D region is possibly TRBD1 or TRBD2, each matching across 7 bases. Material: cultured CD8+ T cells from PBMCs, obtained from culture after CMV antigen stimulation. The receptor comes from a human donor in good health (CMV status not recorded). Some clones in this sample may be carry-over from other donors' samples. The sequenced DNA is TGTGCCAGCAGACTCAGGGAGGGGGCCGATGAGACCCAGTACTTC. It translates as CASRLREGADETQYF.